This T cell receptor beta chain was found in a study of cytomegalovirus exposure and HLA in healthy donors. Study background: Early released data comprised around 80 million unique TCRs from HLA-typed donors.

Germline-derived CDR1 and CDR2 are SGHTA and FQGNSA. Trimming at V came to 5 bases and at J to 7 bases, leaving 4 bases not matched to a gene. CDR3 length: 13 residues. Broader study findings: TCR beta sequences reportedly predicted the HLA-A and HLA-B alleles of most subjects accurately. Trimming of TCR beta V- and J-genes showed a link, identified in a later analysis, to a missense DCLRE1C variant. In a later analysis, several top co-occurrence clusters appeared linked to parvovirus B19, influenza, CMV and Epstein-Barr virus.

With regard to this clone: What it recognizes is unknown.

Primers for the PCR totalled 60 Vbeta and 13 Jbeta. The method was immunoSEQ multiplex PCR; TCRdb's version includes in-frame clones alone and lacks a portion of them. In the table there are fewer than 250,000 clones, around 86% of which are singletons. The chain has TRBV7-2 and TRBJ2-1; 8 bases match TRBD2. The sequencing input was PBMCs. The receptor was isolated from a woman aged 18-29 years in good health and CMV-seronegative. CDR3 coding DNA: TGTGCCAGCAGCCCGGAGCGGGGGAATGAGCAGTTCTTC. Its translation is CASSPERGNEQFF.